Below, 32 T cell receptor beta chains from the same sample are listed, as sequenced in a study of T-cell reconstitution after alpha-beta-depleted transplantation in children. Construction of the TCRbeta library involved unique molecular identifiers. TCRdb called the PCR reads again in MiXCR, with one record for every CDR3 protein. This table holds a few hundred thousand distinct CDR3 sequences, approximately 9.5% found once. The sample consisted of PBMCs from the stem cell graft donor, taken from the stem cell graft. The receptor set was obtained from a human donor who donated a stem cell graft to a child with acute lymphoblastic leukemia.

This clonotype is classed as medium-sized (0.01 to 0.1%). The V call is TRBV7-9, the J call TRBJ2-1; D perhaps matches TRBD2 (5 bases). CDR3 length: 14 amino acids. Per the germline V gene, CDR1 is SEHNR and CDR2 is FQNEAQ (reference sequence). V lost 3 bases and J 6 bases, leaving 12 bases between the germline ends. The CDR3 region has the DNA TGTGCCAGCAGCTTGGCGGGCTGGGGCAATGAGCAGTTCTTC. This codes for CASSLAGWGNEQFF.

J is TRBJ1-3 and V is TRBV6-1; tentatively, D is TRBD1 (6 bases). The CDR3 is made up of 15 amino acids. The V gene lost 8 bases and the J gene lost 1 base, with 15 bases spanning the gap. The germline CDR1 and CDR2 sequences are MNHNS and SASEGT. DNA of the CDR3: TGTGCCAGCGAGAGGTCAGGGGTGTCTGGAAACACCATATATTTT. Its protein is CASERSGVSGNTIYF.

This clonotype was seen only a few times. The gene calls are TRBV10-3 and TRBJ2-2, with TRBD2 identical over 9 bases. CDR1 ENHRY and CDR2 SYGVKD come from the germline V gene. The CDR3 covers 16 residues. Losses at the gene ends were 4 bases for V and 2 bases for J; bases not matched to a gene: 5. The CDR3 bases are TGTGCCATCAGTGCGCTAGCGGGGACCAACACCGGGGAGCTGTTTTTT. Translation gives CAISALAGTNTGELFF.

This clonotype was counted at least ten times. This chain joins TRBV7-8 and TRBJ2-2; TRBD1 or TRBD2 may be the D gene (5 bases each). The CDR3 length is 17 residues. V lost 7 bases and J 4 bases, leaving 22 bases between the germline ends. CDR1 is SGHVS and CDR2 is FQNEAQ in the germline V gene. CDR3 sequence: CASNPVGTSEVTGELFF. The CDR3 nucleotides read TGTGCCAGCAACCCCGTGGGGACCTCGGAGGTCACCGGGGAGCTGTTTTTT.

This clonotype came up many times. V gene TRBV7-8 combines with J gene TRBJ2-7; unclear D gene. This CDR3 spans 13 amino acids. In germline, CDR1 is SGHVS, CDR2 FQNEAQ. V lost 2 bases and J 0 bases, leaving 5 bases between the germline ends. In nucleotides, the CDR3 is TGTGCCAGCAGCTTACCGATCTCCTACGAGCAGTACTTC. It specifies CASSLPISYEQYF.

This clonotype came up many times. The rearrangement links TRBV6-2 or TRBV6-3 to TRBJ2-7; D call uncertain. CDR3 size: 13 residues. V lost 6 bases to trimming and J lost 6 bases, with 15 bases between them. From germline, CDR1 is MNHEY and CDR2 SVGEGT. CDR3 residues: CASRPSGRFEQYF. DNA for the CDR3: TGTGCCAGCAGGCCATCTGGGCGGTTCGAGCAGTACTTC.

The sample holds many counts of this clonotype. V and J are TRBV29-1 and TRBJ2-1; 8 bases map to TRBD1. The CDR3 runs to 12 residues. Germline V gene lookup returns CDR1 SQVTM and CDR2 ANQGSEA. V trimming: 6 bases; J trimming: 9 bases; junction bases outside the gene matches: 7. CDR3 loop: CSVARGQGEQFF. As DNA, the CDR3 is TGCAGCGTCGCCCGAGGACAGGGTGAGCAGTTCTTC.

CDR3 sequence (DNA): TGTGCCAGCAGCTTAAGAGGATCAGCCCAGTACTTC. This codes for CASSLRGSAQYF. The rearrangement links TRBV13 to TRBJ2-5; D ambiguous. The CDR3 spans 12 residues. Trimming cost V 2 bases and J 9 bases, with 10 bases left between them. CDR1 is PRHDT and CDR2 is FYEKMQ in the germline V gene (reference sequence). Full variable domain (rest looked up from reference TRBV13 and TRBJ2-5): AAGVIQSPRHLIKEKRETATLKCYPIPRHDTVYWYQQGPGQDPQFLISFYEKMQSDKGSIPDRFSAQQFSDYHSELNMSSLELGDSALYFCASSLRGSAQYFGPGTRLLVL.

Note on this clonotype: At one of its ends the junction is not consistent with the germline gene, which may arise from a read error. The V call is TRBV4-2, the J call TRBJ2-2, with 7 nucleotides matching TRBD2. The germline V gene has CDR1 LGHNA and CDR2 YNFKEQ. CDR3 length: 16 amino acids. The CDR3 protein is CAGSQDAAGNTGELFF. CDR3 nucleotides: TGTGCCGGCAGCCAAGATGCAGCGGGAAACACCGGGGAGCTGTTTTTT.

The V call is TRBV5-1, the J call TRBJ1-1; D is possibly TRBD1 (6 bases). Germline V gene sequence: CDR1 SGHRS, CDR2 YFSETQ. V was trimmed by 4 bases and J by 7 bases, leaving 17 bases between them. This CDR3 contains 14 residues. Here the CDR3 DNA reads TGCGCCAGCAGCGTCCTGTGGGGGGCGGGTGAAGCTTTCTTT. It codes for CASSVLWGAGEAFF.

The CDR3 loop is CAWSLSKGTLHQPQHF. For the CDR3, the DNA is TGTGCCTGGAGTCTTAGTAAGGGTACCCTACATCAGCCCCAGCATTTT. V usage is TRBV30 and J usage is TRBJ1-5; no definite D call. CDR1 is GTSNPN, CDR2 SVGIG, per germline (reference sequence). CDR3 length: 16 residues. V dropped 2 bases and J dropped 5 bases, with 19 bases sitting between them.

This clonotype was recorded a few times. The chain combines TRBV20-1 with TRBJ2-7; possibly TRBD1 for D (5 bases). Per germline, CDR1 DFQATT and CDR2 SNEGSKA (reference sequence). Trimming cost V 3 bases and J 4 bases, with 13 bases left between them. This CDR3 spans 13 amino acids. The CDR3 nucleotides are TGCAGTGCTAGTCCCCAGGGCAGTTACGAGCAGTACTTC. This encodes CSASPQGSYEQYF.

In its sample, this clonotype was seen many times. The chain links TRBV5-1 to TRBJ2-1, with 11 nucleotides matching TRBD2. Per germline, CDR1 SGHRS and CDR2 YFSETQ. J was trimmed by 9 bases and V by 1 base; bases with no gene match: 6. The CDR3 runs 15 residues. The DNA of the CDR3 is TGCGCCAGCAGCTTGCGCTCTAGCGGGGGGCCTGAGCAGTTCTTC. Translation: CASSLRSSGGPEQFF.

In this sample, this clonotype turned up a few times. The chain carries TRBV10-3 and TRBJ2-5, with D unresolved. CDR1 and CDR2 (germline): ENHRY, SYGVKD. Trimming stripped 2 bases from V and 1 base from J, with 5 bases between. The CDR3 extends over 13 amino acids. The CDR3 nucleotides read TGTGCCATCAGTGAGCCCCTCCAAGAGACCCAGTACTTC. Translation: CAISEPLQETQYF.

There are a few counts of this clonotype. The rearrangement joins TRBV5-1 to TRBJ2-1; TRBD1 agrees at 8 bases. The CDR3 consists of 16 residues. V dropped 4 bases and J dropped 9; count of bases not matched to a gene: 15. Per germline, CDR1 SGHRS and CDR2 YFSETQ. In nucleotides, the CDR3 is TGCGCCAGCAGCATGACAGGGGAATTCACGGGCAGTGAGCAGTTCTTC. It translates to CASSMTGEFTGSEQFF.

The sample holds many counts of this clonotype. The V gene is TRBV11-2, the J gene TRBJ2-2; D possibly corresponds to TRBD2 (5 bases). This CDR3 region has 14 residues. Trimming shortened V by 3 bases and J by 5 bases, and 10 bases separated the two germline ends. Per the germline V gene, CDR1 is SGHAT and CDR2 is FQNNGV. CDR3 sequence reads: CASSLSSGTGELFF. The CDR3 region has the DNA TGTGCCAGCAGCTTGAGTTCGGGGACCGGGGAGCTGTTTTTT.

In this sample, this clonotype turned up many times. The V and J genes are TRBV13 and TRBJ2-7, with D tentatively TRBD1 (6 bases). The CDR3 is 13 amino acids. Germline CDR1 is PRHDT and CDR2 is FYEKMQ (reference sequence). Trimming took 8 bases from V and 4 from J, leaving 15 bases between them. CDR3 loop: CASESQGMYEQYF. CDR3 bases: TGTGCCAGCGAGAGTCAGGGGATGTACGAGCAGTACTTC.

This clonotype was counted many times. This chain uses TRBV6-2 or TRBV6-3 with TRBJ2-1, with 8 bases aligning to TRBD2. The germline V gene has CDR1 MNHEY and CDR2 SVGEGT. The junction had 5 bases not matched to a gene; V was cut back by 6 bases and J by 4 bases. The CDR3 totals 14 residues. CDR3 protein: CASSLLADYNEQFF. As DNA, the CDR3 is TGTGCCAGCAGCCTACTAGCGGATTACAATGAGCAGTTCTTC.

This clonotype was picked up many times. The CDR3 region is CASDTSGEFYEQYF. The CDR3 nucleotides are TGCGCCAGCGATACTAGCGGGGAGTTCTACGAGCAGTACTTC. This chain joins TRBV10-2 and TRBJ2-7; 10 bases match TRBD2. Trimming removed 8 bases from V and 3 bases from J; junction bases left unmatched: 7. Germline lookup yields CDR1 WSHSY and CDR2 SAAADI. This CDR3 region has 14 residues.

This clonotype was seen only a few times. This chain connects TRBV5-1 to TRBJ2-2; 11 bases agree with TRBD2. Germline V lookup: CDR1 SGHRS, CDR2 YFSETQ. Germline trimming cut 4 bases from V and 3 bases from J; bases unmatched to any gene: 2. The CDR3 has 15 residues. The CDR3 region is CASSRTSGYTGELFF. CDR3 DNA sequence: TGCGCCAGCAGCCGGACTAGCGGGTACACCGGGGAGCTGTTTTTT.

The chain joins TRBV6-5 to TRBJ2-3; possible D gene TRBD2, 5 bases. The CDR3 totals 14 residues. Trimming removed 6 bases at V and 4 bases at J, with 14 bases between. Germline CDR1 MNHEY, CDR2 SVGAGI. CDR3 sequence (DNA): TGTGCCAGCAGCTACGACGGGATAGCAGATACGCAGTATTTT. Residues: CASSYDGIADTQYF.

This clonotype was seen ten or more times. The CDR3 loop reads CASANSGTSGQETQYF. CDR3 in DNA: TGCGCCAGCGCAAATTCCGGGACTAGCGGCCAAGAGACCCAGTACTTC. The gene calls are TRBV5-1 and TRBJ2-5; TRBD2 matches 11 bases. Germline V gene lookup returns CDR1 SGHRS and CDR2 YFSETQ. The CDR3 runs 16 residues. V was clipped by 7 bases and J by 1 base; unmatched bases: 9. The complete variable domain, with remaining parts taken from reference TRBV5-1 and TRBJ2-5, reads KAGVTQTPRYLIKTRGQQVTLSCSPISGHRSVSWYQQTPGQGLQFLFEYFSETQRNKGNFPGRFSGRQFSNSRSEMNVSTLELGDSALYLCASANSGTSGQETQYFGPGTRLLVL.

Many counts were recorded for this clonotype. The genes are TRBV20-1 and TRBJ2-1; 9 bases are shared with TRBD2. CDR1 and CDR2 (germline): DFQATT, SNEGSKA (reference sequence). The V segment lost 3 bases and the J segment 6 bases; nucleotides outside the gene matches: 9. CDR3 length: 15 amino acids. In DNA, the CDR3 is TGCAGTGCTAGGGGAATAGCGGGGGCCAGCAATGAGCAGTTCTTC. Translated: CSARGIAGASNEQFF.

This clonotype came up a few times. V gene TRBV20-1 combines with J gene TRBJ1-1; D is possibly TRBD1 (5 bases). The germline CDR1 and CDR2 sequences are DFQATT and SNEGSKA (reference sequence). V lost 0 bases and J lost 6, with 14 bases in between. CDR3 length: 14 residues. The CDR3 DNA reads as TGCAGTGCTAGAGATGGGCAGGGAGGCCCTGAAGCTTTCTTT. It yields the protein CSARDGQGGPEAFF.

In DNA form, the CDR3 reads TGTGCCAGCAGCCAGACCCCGGACAGGGGCTCGACCCAGTACTTC. It encodes CASSQTPDRGSTQYF. The chain recombines TRBV3-1 with TRBJ2-5, with TRBD1 matching 9 bases. Germline CDR1 is LGHDT and CDR2 is YNNKEL (reference sequence). The junction had 9 bases not matched to a gene; V was cut back by 3 bases and J by 7 bases. This CDR3 spans 15 amino acids.

This clonotype was seen more than once but under ten times. This sequence joins TRBV12-3 or TRBV12-4 and TRBJ1-4; D gene ambiguous. The CDR3 sequence is 15 residues long. V was clipped by 5 bases and J by 8 bases, with 18 bases between them. The CDR3 region has the DNA TGTGCCAGCAGTGGCTTTGGGGAGGCTCGCGAAAAACTGTTTTTT. Translation gives CASSGFGEAREKLFF.

This clonotype occurred many times. The rearrangement uses TRBV5-1 and TRBJ1-4, with a possible D match to TRBD1 (5 bases). The CDR3 runs 14 residues. Germline loops: CDR1 SGHRS, CDR2 YFSETQ. V was clipped by 4 bases and J by 6 bases, with 13 bases between them. CDR3 sequence (DNA): TGCGCCAGCAGCCGCTCCGGGACGGATGAAAAACTGTTTTTT. This encodes CASSRSGTDEKLFF.

This clonotype occurred many times. The gene calls are TRBV29-1 and TRBJ2-7; possible D gene TRBD1, 7 bases. In germline, CDR1 is SQVTM, CDR2 ANQGSEA. Trimming removed 4 bases at V and 4 bases at J, with 11 bases between. The CDR3 has 12 amino acids. CDR3 DNA sequence: TGCAGCGTTGGCGGGGACAGATACGAGCAGTACTTC. Translating it yields CSVGGDRYEQYF.

In its sample, this clonotype was seen many times. The chain combines TRBV19 with TRBJ2-6, with unresolved D. The CDR3 contains 15 residues. Germline loops: CDR1 LNHDA, CDR2 SQIVND (reference sequence). Trimming took 5 bases from V and 2 from J, leaving 10 bases between them. CDR3 protein: CASSPPRTGANVLTF. CDR3 coding DNA: TGTGCCAGTAGTCCCCCTAGGACTGGGGCCAACGTCCTGACTTTC.

The table lists this clonotype with many counts. V and J are TRBV12-3 or TRBV12-4 and TRBJ1-1; D is unclear. Trimming cost V 5 bases and J 6 bases, with 16 bases left between them. There are 14 residues in the CDR3. The CDR3 loop is CASSRMEALSEAFF. The CDR3 DNA reads as TGTGCCAGCAGTCGTATGGAAGCTTTGTCTGAAGCTTTCTTT.

For this clonotype: This may be a read error, as it is one base from a much larger clone. The conserved phenylalanine or tryptophan is not found at the CDR3 terminus, so this likely reflects a read error. The V call is TRBV5-1, the J call TRBJ2-7, with no clear D. V was pared by 4 bases and J by 0 bases, with 11 bases between. CDR1 is SGHRS, CDR2 YFSETQ, per germline. This CDR3 spans 14 amino acids. In nucleotides, the CDR3 is TGCGCCAGCAGCCCTCGCCCAAGCTCCTACGAGCAGTACTTA. Protein: CASSPRPSSYEQYL.

This clonotype came up many times. This chain links TRBV12-3 or TRBV12-4 with TRBJ2-2; D not resolved. V gave up 6 bases and J gave up 4 bases, with 15 bases separating them. The CDR3 covers 15 residues. The CDR3 nucleotides are TGTGCCAGCAGCCTTCTGGGCTCGAGCACCGGGGAGCTGTTTTTT. This codes for CASSLLGSSTGELFF.